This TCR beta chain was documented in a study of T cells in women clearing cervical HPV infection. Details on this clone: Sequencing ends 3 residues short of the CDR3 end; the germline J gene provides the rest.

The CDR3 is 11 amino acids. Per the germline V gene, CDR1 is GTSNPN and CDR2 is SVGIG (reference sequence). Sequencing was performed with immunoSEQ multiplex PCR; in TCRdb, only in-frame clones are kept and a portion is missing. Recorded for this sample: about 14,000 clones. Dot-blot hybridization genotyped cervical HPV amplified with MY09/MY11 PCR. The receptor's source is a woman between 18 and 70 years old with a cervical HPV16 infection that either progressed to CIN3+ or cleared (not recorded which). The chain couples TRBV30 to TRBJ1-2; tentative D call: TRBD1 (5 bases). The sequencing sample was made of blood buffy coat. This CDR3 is CACAGMGGYTF. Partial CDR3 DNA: TGTGCCTGCGCAGGGATGGGAGGC.